The T cell receptor (beta chain) under discussion was sequenced for a study of shared clonotypes between healthy human individuals. Findings and caveats of the study: Richness estimates generally favored naive over memory subsets. Large depth notwithstanding, sorted-subset sequencing proved incomplete by rarefaction.

Assay: immunoSEQ multiplex PCR; the TCRdb copy retains only in-frame clones and omits some. The sample consists of about 640,000 clones, more than 70% of them appearing once. This clone was observed a handful of times. As yet, its antigen is unknown. Donors comprised only Caucasian adults living in Nashville, Tennessee. Material for sequencing was memory CD4+ T cells sorted from blood. As to subset: CD45RA-negative fraction. This TCR was sampled from a woman in her thirties in good health.

In DNA form, the CDR3 reads TGTGCCAGTAGTTCCGGACAGGGCGCTGAAAAACTGTTTTTT. This sequence encodes CASSSGQGAEKLFF. The chain recombines TRBV19 with TRBJ1-4; 8 bases align to TRBD1. From germline, CDR1 is LNHDA and CDR2 SQIVND (reference sequence). The CDR3 contains 14 residues. V lost 5 bases to trimming and J lost 7 bases; unmatched junction nucleotides: 6.